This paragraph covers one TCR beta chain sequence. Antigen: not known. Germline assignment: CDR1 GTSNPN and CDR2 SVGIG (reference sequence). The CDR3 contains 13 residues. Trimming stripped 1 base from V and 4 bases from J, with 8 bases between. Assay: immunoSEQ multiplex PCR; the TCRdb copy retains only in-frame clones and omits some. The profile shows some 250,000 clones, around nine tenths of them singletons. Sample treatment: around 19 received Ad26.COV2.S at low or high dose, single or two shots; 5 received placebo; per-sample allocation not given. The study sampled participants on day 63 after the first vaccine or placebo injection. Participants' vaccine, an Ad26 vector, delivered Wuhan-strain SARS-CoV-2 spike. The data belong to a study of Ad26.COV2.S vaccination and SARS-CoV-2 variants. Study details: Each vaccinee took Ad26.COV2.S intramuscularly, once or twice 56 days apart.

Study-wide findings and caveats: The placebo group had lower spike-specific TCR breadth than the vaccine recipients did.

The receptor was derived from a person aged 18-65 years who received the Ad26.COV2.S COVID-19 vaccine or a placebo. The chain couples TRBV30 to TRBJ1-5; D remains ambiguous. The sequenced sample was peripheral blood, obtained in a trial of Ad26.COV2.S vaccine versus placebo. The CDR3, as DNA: TGTGCCTGGAGTGGTACGGGAAATCAGCCCCAGCATTTT. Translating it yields CAWSGTGNQPQHF.